This paragraph covers one T cell receptor (beta chain) sequence. The time point denotes: before trial treatment. TRAV and TRBV primers primed cDNA for both TCRalpha and TCRbeta. Both a constant-region primer and a V-primer adapter served to amplify TCRs across 20 to 25 PCR cycles. Via MiXCR, TCRdb re-called the reads, giving one row per CDR3 protein. The table includes 35,000 to 50,000 distinct CDR3 sequences, less than 40% detected once. The data originate from a study of low-dose radiotherapy and immunotherapy resistance in tumors. The V and J ends lost 8 bases and 3 bases respectively, with 16 bases between them. CDR1 is LNHDA, CDR2 SQIVND, per germline (reference sequence). This CDR3 is 14 amino acids long.

The specimen comprised PBMCs, sampled before treatment. The clonotype comes from a male donor with gallbladder cancer. This chain uses TRBV19 with TRBJ1-1, with a tentative D call TRBD1 (6 bases). The CDR3 DNA follows: TGTGCCAGTGAAAAGCGGGGGGGCGACACTGAAGCTTTCTTT. It encodes CASEKRGGDTEAFF.